A selection of T cell receptor beta chains follows, all from one sample in a study of blood T cell repertoires in COVID-19. Only in-frame clones appear in the TCRdb table, and some are missing; sequencing was by immunoSEQ multiplex PCR. The data show more than 75,000 clones, 75% to 85% seen once. Material for sequencing was peripheral blood. The origin of the receptors is a man in his fifties or sixties with acute or convalescent COVID-19. Both conserved end residues are part of each CDR3. Each record gives: V gene, clone size, D gene, J gene, CDR3 protein, CDR3 DNA. The D gene is left open where the match is weak. Not all rows give a size; the values are once, few, many and, for expanded clones, a class.

v_call: TRBV18; clone_size: .; d_call: .; j_call: TRBJ2-2; cdr3_aa: CASSPAGANTGELFF; cdr3_nt: TGTGCCAGCTCACCAGCGGGGGCCAACACCGGGGAGCTGTTTTTT
v_call: TRBV7-2; clone_size: .; d_call: .; j_call: TRBJ1-2; cdr3_aa: CASSLVPGDNYGYTF; cdr3_nt: TGTGCCAGCAGCTTAGTACCCGGAGATAACTATGGCTACACCTTC
v_call: TRBV5-1; clone_size: once; d_call: TRBD1; j_call: TRBJ1-3; cdr3_aa: CASSYSMPGQGSGNTIYF; cdr3_nt: TGCGCCAGCAGCTACTCTATGCCGGGACAGGGTTCTGGAAACACCATATATTTT
v_call: TRBV2; clone_size: .; d_call: TRBD1; j_call: TRBJ1-6; cdr3_aa: CASSKGTAYNSPLHF; cdr3_nt: TGTGCCAGCAGCAAAGGGACAGCTTATAATTCACCCCTCCACTTT
v_call: TRBV19; clone_size: .; d_call: .; j_call: TRBJ1-2; cdr3_aa: CASSNRDYGYTF; cdr3_nt: TGTGCCAGTAGTAACAGGGACTATGGCTACACCTTC
v_call: TRBV18; clone_size: .; d_call: .; j_call: TRBJ1-4; cdr3_aa: CASAHRQTNEKLFF; cdr3_nt: TGTGCCAGTGCACATAGACAGACGAATGAAAAACTGTTTTTT
v_call: TRBV5-8; clone_size: .; d_call: TRBD1; j_call: TRBJ2-3; cdr3_aa: CASSLGRGPPDTQYF; cdr3_nt: TGTGCCAGCAGCCTCGGCAGGGGGCCCCCAGATACGCAGTATTTT
v_call: TRBV6-5; clone_size: .; d_call: .; j_call: TRBJ1-5; cdr3_aa: CASSFAQGLQPQHF; cdr3_nt: TGTGCCAGCAGTTTCGCTCAGGGCCTTCAGCCCCAGCATTTT
v_call: TRBV18; clone_size: .; d_call: .; j_call: TRBJ1-1; cdr3_aa: CASSGNGGWTEAFF; cdr3_nt: TGTGCCAGCTCAGGGAATGGAGGATGGACTGAAGCTTTCTTT
v_call: TRBV5-1; clone_size: .; d_call: .; j_call: TRBJ1-1; cdr3_aa: CASSLYSGTEAFF; cdr3_nt: TGCGCCAGCAGCTTGTATTCAGGCACTGAAGCTTTCTTT
v_call: TRBV6-6; clone_size: .; d_call: TRBD1; j_call: TRBJ1-1; cdr3_aa: CASRRGQEMNTEAFF; cdr3_nt: TGTGCCAGCAGGCGCGGACAGGAAATGAACACTGAAGCTTTCTTT